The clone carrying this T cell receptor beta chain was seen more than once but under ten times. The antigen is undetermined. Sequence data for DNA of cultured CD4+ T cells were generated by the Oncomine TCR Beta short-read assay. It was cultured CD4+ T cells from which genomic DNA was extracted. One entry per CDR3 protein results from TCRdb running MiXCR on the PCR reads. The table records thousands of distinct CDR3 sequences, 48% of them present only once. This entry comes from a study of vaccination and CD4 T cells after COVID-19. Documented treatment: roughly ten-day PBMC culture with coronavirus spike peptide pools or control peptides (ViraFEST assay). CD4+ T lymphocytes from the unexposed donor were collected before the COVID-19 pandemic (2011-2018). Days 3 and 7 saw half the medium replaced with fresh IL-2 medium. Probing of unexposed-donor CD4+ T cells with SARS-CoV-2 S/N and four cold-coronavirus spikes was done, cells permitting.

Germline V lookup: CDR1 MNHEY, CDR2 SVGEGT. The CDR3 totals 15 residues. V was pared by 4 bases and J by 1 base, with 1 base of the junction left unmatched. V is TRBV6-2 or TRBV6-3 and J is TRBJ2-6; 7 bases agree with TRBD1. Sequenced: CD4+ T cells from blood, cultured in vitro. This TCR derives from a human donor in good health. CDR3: CASSLGQSGANVLTF. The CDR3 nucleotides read TGTGCCAGCAGTTTGGGACAGTCTGGGGCCAACGTCCTGACTTTC.